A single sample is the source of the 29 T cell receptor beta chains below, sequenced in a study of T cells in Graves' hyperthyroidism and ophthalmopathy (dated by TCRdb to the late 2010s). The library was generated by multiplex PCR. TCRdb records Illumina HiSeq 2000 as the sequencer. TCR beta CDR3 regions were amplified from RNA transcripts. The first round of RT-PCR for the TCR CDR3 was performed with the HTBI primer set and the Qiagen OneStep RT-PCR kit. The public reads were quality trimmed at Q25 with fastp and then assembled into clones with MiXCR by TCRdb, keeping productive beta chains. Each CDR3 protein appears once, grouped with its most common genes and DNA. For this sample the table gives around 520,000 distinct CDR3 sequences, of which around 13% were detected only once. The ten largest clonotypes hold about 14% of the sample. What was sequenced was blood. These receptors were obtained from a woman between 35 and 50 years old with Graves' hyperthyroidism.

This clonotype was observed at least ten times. CDR3 in amino acids: CASSRKDSGSVNEQFF. CDR3 DNA sequence: TGTGCCAGCAGCCGGAAGGATAGCGGGAGTGTTAATGAGCAGTTCTTC. The chain couples TRBV12-3 or TRBV12-4 to TRBJ2-1; the match to TRBD2 covers 9 bases. The CDR3 length is 16 residues. The V and J ends lost 6 bases and 7 bases, in that order; junction bases with no gene match: 13.

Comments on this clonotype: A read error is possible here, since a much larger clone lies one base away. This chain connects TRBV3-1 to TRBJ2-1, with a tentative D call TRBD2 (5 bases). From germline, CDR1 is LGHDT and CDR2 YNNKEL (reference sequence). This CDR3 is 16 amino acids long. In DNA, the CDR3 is TGTGCCAGCAGTCAAACGAAGCGGAACTCCTACAATGAGCGGTTCTTC. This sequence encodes CASSQTKRNSYNERFF.

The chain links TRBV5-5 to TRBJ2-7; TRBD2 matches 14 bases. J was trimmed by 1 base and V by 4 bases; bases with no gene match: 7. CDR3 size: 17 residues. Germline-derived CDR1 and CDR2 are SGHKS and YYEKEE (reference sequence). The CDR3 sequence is CASSRTSGRPGSYEQYF. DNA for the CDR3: TGTGCCAGCAGCCGGACTAGCGGGAGGCCGGGATCCTACGAGCAGTACTTC.

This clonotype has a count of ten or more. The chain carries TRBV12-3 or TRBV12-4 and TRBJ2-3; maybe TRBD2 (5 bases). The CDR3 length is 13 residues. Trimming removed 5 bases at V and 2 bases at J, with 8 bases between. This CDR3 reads CASSRLLTDTQYF. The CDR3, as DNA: TGTGCCAGCAGTCGACTACTCACAGATACGCAGTATTTT.

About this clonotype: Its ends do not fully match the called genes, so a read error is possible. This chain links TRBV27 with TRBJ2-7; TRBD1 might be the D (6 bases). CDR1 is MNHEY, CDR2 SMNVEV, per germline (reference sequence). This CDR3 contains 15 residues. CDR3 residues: CVSSTSGTQSYKQYF. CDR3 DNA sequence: TGTGTCAGCAGTACCTCCGGGACACAATCCTACAAGCAGTACTTC.

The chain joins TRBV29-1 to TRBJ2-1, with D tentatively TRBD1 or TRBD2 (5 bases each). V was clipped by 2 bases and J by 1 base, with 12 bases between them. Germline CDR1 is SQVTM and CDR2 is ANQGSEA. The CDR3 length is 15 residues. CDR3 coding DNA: TGCAGCGTTGAACTTCCGGGACGATCCTACAATGAGCAGTTCTTC. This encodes CSVELPGRSYNEQFF.

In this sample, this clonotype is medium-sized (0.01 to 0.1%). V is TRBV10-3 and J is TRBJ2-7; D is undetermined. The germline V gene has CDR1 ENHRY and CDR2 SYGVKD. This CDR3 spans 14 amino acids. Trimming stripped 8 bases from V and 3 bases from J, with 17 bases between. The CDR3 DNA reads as TGTGCCATCCGTCTGGAACCCGATGACTACGAGCAGTACTTC. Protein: CAIRLEPDDYEQYF.

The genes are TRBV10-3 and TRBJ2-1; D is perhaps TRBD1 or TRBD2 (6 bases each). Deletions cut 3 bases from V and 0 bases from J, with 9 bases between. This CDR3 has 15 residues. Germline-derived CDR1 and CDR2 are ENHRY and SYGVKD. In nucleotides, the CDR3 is TGTGCCATCAGTGAAGGGGGGAGCTCCTACAATGAGCAGTTCTTC. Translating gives CAISEGGSSYNEQFF.

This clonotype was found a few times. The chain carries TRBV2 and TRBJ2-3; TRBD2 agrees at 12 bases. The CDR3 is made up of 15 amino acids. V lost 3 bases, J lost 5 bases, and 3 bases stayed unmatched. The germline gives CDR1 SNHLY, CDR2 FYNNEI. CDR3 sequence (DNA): TGTGCCAGCAGTGAGACTAGCGGGAGACTAGATACGCAGTATTTT. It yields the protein CASSETSGRLDTQYF.

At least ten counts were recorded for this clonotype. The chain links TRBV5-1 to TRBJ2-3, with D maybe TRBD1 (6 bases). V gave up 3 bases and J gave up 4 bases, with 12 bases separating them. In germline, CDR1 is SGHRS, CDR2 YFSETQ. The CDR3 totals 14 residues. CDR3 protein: CASSSGQQADTQYF. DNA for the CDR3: TGCGCCAGCAGCTCAGGACAGCAGGCAGATACGCAGTATTTT.

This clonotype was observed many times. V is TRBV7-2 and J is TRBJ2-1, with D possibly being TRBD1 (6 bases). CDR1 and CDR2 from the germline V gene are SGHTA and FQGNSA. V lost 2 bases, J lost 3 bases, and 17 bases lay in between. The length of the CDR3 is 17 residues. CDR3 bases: TGTGCCAGCAGCTTAAAACGGGCAGGGGCGGACTACAATGAGCAGTTCTTC. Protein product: CASSLKRAGADYNEQFF.

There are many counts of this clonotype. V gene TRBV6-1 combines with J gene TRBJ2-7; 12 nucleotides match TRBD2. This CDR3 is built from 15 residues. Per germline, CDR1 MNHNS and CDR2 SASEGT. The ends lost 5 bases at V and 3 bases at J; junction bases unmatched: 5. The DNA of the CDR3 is TGTGCCAGCAGTTCCGGGACTAGCGGGTTCTACGAGCAGTACTTC. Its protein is CASSSGTSGFYEQYF.

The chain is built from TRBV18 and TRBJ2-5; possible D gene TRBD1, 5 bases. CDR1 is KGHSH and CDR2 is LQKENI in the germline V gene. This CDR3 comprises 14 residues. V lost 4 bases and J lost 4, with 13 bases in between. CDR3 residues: CASSQRQTGETQYF. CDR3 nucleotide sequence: TGTGCCAGCTCACAAAGGCAAACAGGAGAGACCCAGTACTTC.

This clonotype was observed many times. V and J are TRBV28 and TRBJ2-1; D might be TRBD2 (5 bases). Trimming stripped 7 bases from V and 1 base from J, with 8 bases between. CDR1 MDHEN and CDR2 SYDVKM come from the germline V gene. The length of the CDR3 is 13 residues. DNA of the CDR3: TGTGCCAGCAAAGGCGGGTCCTACAATGAGCAGTTCTTC. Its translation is CASKGGSYNEQFF.

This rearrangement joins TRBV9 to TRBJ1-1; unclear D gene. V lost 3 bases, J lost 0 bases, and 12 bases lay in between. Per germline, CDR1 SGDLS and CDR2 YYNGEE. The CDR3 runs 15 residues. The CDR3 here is CASSAREDMNTEAFF. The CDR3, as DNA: TGTGCCAGCAGCGCCCGGGAAGACATGAACACTGAAGCTTTCTTT. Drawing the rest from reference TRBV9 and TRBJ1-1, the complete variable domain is DSGVTQTPKHLITATGQRVTLRCSPRSGDLSVYWYQQSLDQGLQFLIQYYNGEERAKGNILERFSAQQFPDLHSELNLSSLELGDSALYFCASSAREDMNTEAFFGQGTRLTVV.

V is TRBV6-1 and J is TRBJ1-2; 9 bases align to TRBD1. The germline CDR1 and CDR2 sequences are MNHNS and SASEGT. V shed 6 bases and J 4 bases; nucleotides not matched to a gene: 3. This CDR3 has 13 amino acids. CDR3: CASRAGQGYGYTF. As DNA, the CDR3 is TGTGCCAGCAGGGCGGGACAGGGCTATGGCTACACCTTC.

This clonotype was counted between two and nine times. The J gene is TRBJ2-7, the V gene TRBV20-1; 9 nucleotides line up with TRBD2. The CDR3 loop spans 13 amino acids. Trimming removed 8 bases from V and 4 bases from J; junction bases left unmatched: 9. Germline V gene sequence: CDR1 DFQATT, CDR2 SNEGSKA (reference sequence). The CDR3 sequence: CSPAGGPGYEQYF. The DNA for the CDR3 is TGCAGTCCTGCGGGAGGGCCCGGTTACGAGCAGTACTTC.

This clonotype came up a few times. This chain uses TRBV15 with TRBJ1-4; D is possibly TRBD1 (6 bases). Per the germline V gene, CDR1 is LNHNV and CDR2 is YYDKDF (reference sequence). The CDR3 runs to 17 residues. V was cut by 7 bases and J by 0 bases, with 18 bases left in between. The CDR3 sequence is CATTSRYRAPTNEKLFF. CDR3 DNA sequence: TGTGCCACCACCAGCAGGTACAGGGCTCCAACTAATGAAAAACTGTTTTTT.

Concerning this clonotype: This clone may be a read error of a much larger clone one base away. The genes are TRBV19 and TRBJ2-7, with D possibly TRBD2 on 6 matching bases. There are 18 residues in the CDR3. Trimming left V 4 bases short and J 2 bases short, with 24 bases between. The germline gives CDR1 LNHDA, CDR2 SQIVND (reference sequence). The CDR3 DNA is TGTGCCAGTAGTAAACGGAGACAAGTGGGAGGATCTACCTACGAGCAGTACTTC. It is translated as CASSKRRQVGGSTYEQYF.

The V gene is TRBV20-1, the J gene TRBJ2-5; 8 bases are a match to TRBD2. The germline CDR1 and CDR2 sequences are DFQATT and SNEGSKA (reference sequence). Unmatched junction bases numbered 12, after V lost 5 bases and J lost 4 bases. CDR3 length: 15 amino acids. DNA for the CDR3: TGCAGTGCTCCGAAAGCGGGAGTGGGGAGAGAGACCCAGTACTTC. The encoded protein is CSAPKAGVGRETQYF.

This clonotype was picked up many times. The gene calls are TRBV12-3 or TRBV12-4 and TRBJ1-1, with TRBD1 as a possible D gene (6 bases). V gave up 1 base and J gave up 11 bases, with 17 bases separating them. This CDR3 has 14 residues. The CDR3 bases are TGTGCCAGCAGTTTAGGACAGGCGCGGGGTCGTGCTTTCTTT. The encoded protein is CASSLGQARGRAFF.

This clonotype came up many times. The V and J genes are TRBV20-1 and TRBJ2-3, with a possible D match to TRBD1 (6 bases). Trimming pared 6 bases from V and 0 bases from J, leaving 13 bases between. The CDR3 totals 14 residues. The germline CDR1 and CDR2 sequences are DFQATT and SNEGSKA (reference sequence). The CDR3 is CSAPDSYSTDTQYF. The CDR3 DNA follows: TGCAGTGCACCGGACAGTTACAGCACAGATACGCAGTATTTT.

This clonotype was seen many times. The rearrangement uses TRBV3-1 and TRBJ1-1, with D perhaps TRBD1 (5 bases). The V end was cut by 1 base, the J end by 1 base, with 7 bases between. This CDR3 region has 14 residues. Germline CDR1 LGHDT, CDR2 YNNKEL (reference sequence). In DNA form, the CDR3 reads TGTGCCAGCAGCCAAGGACAGCCGAACACTGAAGCTTTCTTT. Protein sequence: CASSQGQPNTEAFF.

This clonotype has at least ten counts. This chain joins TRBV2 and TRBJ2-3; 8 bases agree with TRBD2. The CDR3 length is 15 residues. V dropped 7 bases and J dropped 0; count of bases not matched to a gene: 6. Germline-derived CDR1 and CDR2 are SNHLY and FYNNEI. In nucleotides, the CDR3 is TGTGCCAGCAAACTGTTAGCGGGAAGCACAGATACGCAGTATTTT. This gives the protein CASKLLAGSTDTQYF.

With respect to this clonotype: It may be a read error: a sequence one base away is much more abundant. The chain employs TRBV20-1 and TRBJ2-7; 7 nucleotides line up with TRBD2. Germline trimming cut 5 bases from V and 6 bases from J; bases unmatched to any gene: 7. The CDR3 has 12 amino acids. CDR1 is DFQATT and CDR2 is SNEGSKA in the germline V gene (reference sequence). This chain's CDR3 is CSAPGGGGEQYF. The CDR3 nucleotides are TGCAGTGCTCCTGGGGGGGGGGGCGAGCAGTACTTC.

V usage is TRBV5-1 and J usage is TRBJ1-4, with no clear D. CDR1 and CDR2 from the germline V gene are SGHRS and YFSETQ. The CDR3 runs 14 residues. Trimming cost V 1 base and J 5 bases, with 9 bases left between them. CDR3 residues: CASSLWTGNEKLFF. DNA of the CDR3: TGCGCCAGCAGCTTGTGGACGGGGAATGAAAAACTGTTTTTT. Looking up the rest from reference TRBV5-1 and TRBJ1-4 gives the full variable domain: KAGVTQTPRYLIKTRGQQVTLSCSPISGHRSVSWYQQTPGQGLQFLFEYFSETQRNKGNFPGRFSGRQFSNSRSEMNVSTLELGDSALYLCASSLWTGNEKLFFGSGTQLSVL.

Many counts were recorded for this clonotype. The CDR3 DNA reads as TGCGCCAGCAGCTCCGGGGGGACTTCGGGGGACGAGCAGTACTTC. It specifies CASSSGGTSGDEQYF. V usage is TRBV5-1 and J usage is TRBJ2-7; 7 bases are shared with TRBD2. The CDR3 has 15 residues. CDR1 and CDR2 (germline): SGHRS, YFSETQ. The V segment lost 3 bases and the J segment 5 bases; nucleotides outside the gene matches: 11.

The CDR3 spells CASSRLTGTGAYEQYF. The CDR3 DNA is TGTGCCAGCAGCCGTCTCACCGGGACAGGAGCCTACGAGCAGTACTTC. J is TRBJ2-7 and V is TRBV28, with 8 bases that match TRBD1. CDR1 is MDHEN and CDR2 is SYDVKM in the germline V gene. J lost 2 bases, V lost 6 bases, and 12 bases had no gene match. The CDR3 totals 16 residues.

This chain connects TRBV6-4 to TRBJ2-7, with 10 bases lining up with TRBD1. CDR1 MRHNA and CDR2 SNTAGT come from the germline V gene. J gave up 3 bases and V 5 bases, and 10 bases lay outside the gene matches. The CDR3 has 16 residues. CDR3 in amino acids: CASSRSGTGDGYEQYF. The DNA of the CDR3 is TGTGCCAGCAGTAGATCCGGGACAGGGGACGGCTACGAGCAGTACTTC.